The clone carrying this T cell receptor (beta chain) was seen repeatedly, ten times or more. The antigen remains undetermined. The hyperthyroidism patients had all been newly diagnosed, and their disease duration was under 2 months. Their ages ranged from 18 to 65 years. This sample stems from a study of T cells in Graves' hyperthyroidism and ophthalmopathy. The CDR3 sequence is 14 residues long. The germline V gene encodes CDR1 DFQATT and CDR2 SNEGSKA (reference sequence). Trimming stripped 4 bases from V and 0 bases from J, with 12 bases between. Whole-study findings and limits: Most thyroid clonotypes with frequency above 0.001 were detected in blood.

Amplified TCR beta CDR3 regions derived from RNA transcripts. First-round RT-PCR of the TCR CDR3 relied on the HTBI primer set. TCRdb recomputed calls from the multiplex PCR reads with MiXCR, one row per CDR3 protein. Of around 300,000 distinct CDR3 sequences in the sample, roughly 13% were seen once. The material sequenced was blood. The sequence derives from a woman aged 40 to 50 with Graves' hyperthyroidism. The rearrangement links TRBV20-1 to TRBJ1-2; maybe TRBD1 (6 bases). The CDR3, as DNA: TGCAGTGCTAACCCGGGACACCCTAACTATGGCTACACCTTC. Its translation is CSANPGHPNYGYTF.